Here is one T cell receptor (beta chain) with its context. This entry is derived from a study of cytomegalovirus exposure and HLA in healthy donors. This CDR3 is 15 amino acids long. With 0 bases clipped from V and 4 bases from J, the junction kept 2 bases outside the gene matches. Germline loops: CDR1 SNHLY, CDR2 FYNNEI. Some clones are missing from TCRdb's copy, which holds only in-frame ones; the method was immunoSEQ multiplex PCR. This sample has about 130,000 clones, with about 95% found just once. The source of this sequence is a man between 18 and 29 years old in good health and CMV-seropositive. Sequencing input: PBMCs. V usage is TRBV2 and J usage is TRBJ1-2, with 10 bases that match TRBD1. The DNA of the CDR3 is TGTGCCAGCAGTGAAGCGTGGGACAGGGGCTATGGCTACACCTTC. Translated, it gives CASSEAWDRGYGYTF.